A selection of T cell receptor beta chains follows, all from one sample in a study of blood T cell repertoires in COVID-19. TCRdb keeps only in-frame clones here, not all; method: immunoSEQ multiplex PCR. The sample yields around 60,000 clones, 88% seen once. Sequences were obtained from peripheral blood. Receptors originate from a human donor in a cohort sampled during active COVID-19. Each CDR3 is given without its conserved first and last residue.

j_call: TRBJ1-1
v_call: TRBV14
cdr3_aa: ASSDRTGVFGYTEAF

j_call: TRBJ2-1
v_call: TRBV4-3
cdr3_aa: ASSQGAVAGAYNEQF

j_call: TRBJ2-7
v_call: TRBV7-9
cdr3_aa: ASSLQGYYEQY

j_call: TRBJ1-1
v_call: TRBV2
cdr3_aa: ASSQDRNTEAF

j_call: TRBJ1-4
v_call: TRBV12-3/TRBV12-4
cdr3_aa: ASSPDRGEKLF

j_call: TRBJ1-1
v_call: TRBV27
cdr3_aa: ASSLQGARTEAF

j_call: TRBJ2-7
v_call: TRBV14
cdr3_aa: ASSQIGTSSYEQY

j_call: TRBJ1-5
v_call: TRBV6-2/TRBV6-3
cdr3_aa: ASSYGTSNQPQH

j_call: TRBJ1-5
v_call: TRBV2
cdr3_aa: ASCKAAGDNQPQH

j_call: TRBJ2-7
v_call: TRBV10-3
cdr3_aa: AIARAETYEQY